The 9 T cell receptor beta chains below all came from one sample that was sequenced in a study of regulatory T cells in long-lasting Graves disease. Construction of the TCR beta libraries employed iRepertoire HTBI primers in conjunction with Arm-PCR of CDR3 regions. Each CDR3 protein is one row after TCRdb ran MiXCR on the multiplex PCR reads. The table includes roughly 400,000 distinct CDR3 sequences, over 20% detected once. Specified time point: persistent/refractory GD, antithyroid drugs over 5 years with positive TRAb. With RNA extracted from PBMCs as input, the TCR library was made. The material was peripheral blood mononuclear cells (PBMCs), obtained when the disease was refractory, from a patient treated with antithyroid drugs. All receptors derive from a female donor with Graves disease.

This clonotype occurred many times. A much more abundant neighbour one base away suggests this may be a read error. The chain recombines TRBV12-3 or TRBV12-4 with TRBJ1-1; 7 positions agree with TRBD1. The CDR3 is 13 amino acids. V dropped 8 bases and J dropped 0; count of bases not matched to a gene: 3. The CDR3 DNA follows: TGTGCCAGCGGGGGACAGATGAACACTGAAGCTTTCTTT. Translating it yields CASGGQMNTEAFF.

CDR3 nucleotides: TGTGCCAGCAGCTCCTGGGTGGGGCCGGGGGAGACCCAGTACTTC. Translation: CASSSWVGPGETQYF. The V gene is TRBV7-9, the J gene TRBJ2-5; either TRBD1 or TRBD2 may fit D (5 bases each). The CDR3 contains 15 residues. V shed 4 bases and J shed 5 bases, with 17 bases lying between them. Looked up from germline, CDR1 is SEHNR and CDR2 is FQNEAQ (reference sequence).

This clonotype was seen only a few times. The V gene is TRBV28, the J gene TRBJ2-3, with 8 bases aligning to TRBD2. This CDR3 contains 15 residues. Trimming cost V 3 bases and J 0 bases; bases outside gene matches: 2. The germline CDR1 and CDR2 sequences are MDHEN and SYDVKM. The CDR3 DNA sequence: TGTGCCAGCAGTTTGAGCGGGAGAAGCACAGATACGCAGTATTTT. Its protein is CASSLSGRSTDTQYF.

The chain links TRBV30 to TRBJ2-2; 7 bases agree with TRBD2. The germline gives CDR1 GTSNPN, CDR2 SVGIG (reference sequence). CDR3 length: 14 residues. Trimming removed 2 bases from V and 6 bases from J; junction bases left unmatched: 6. The CDR3 DNA reads as TGTGCCTGGAGTCTAGCGGTTGAGGCCGGGGAGCTGTTTTTT. This translates into CAWSLAVEAGELFF.

This clonotype was observed a few times. The chain uses TRBV27 and TRBJ2-7; D call uncertain. CDR3 length equals 12 residues. Germline CDR1 MNHEY, CDR2 SMNVEV (reference sequence). Trimming removed 5 bases from V and 3 bases from J, with 8 bases in between. CDR3 sequence: CASSPANYEQYF. The CDR3 DNA sequence: TGTGCCAGCAGTCCAGCAAACTACGAGCAGTACTTC.

This clonotype came up many times. V usage is TRBV30 and J usage is TRBJ2-5; D uncertain. Germline CDR1 GTSNPN, CDR2 SVGIG (reference sequence). The ends were cut back, 3 bases at V and 5 bases at J, with 10 bases in the middle. There are 12 residues in the CDR3. The CDR3 is CAWRPWDETQYF. CDR3 in DNA: TGTGCCTGGAGGCCCTGGGATGAGACCCAGTACTTC.

In DNA form, the CDR3 reads TGTGCCAGCCGCTTCACCGGGACAGGGTCTATCAATGAGCAGTTCTTC. Amino acid sequence: CASRFTGTGSINEQFF. The chain couples TRBV27 to TRBJ2-1; TRBD1 agrees at 9 bases. The CDR3 has 16 residues. Unmatched junction bases numbered 14, after V lost 8 bases and J lost 6 bases. Germline V gene data show CDR1 as MNHEY and CDR2 as SMNVEV (reference sequence).

The J gene is TRBJ1-5, the V gene TRBV28; no clear D gene. The CDR3 loop spans 14 amino acids. The V gene's germline CDR1 is MDHEN and CDR2 SYDVKM. With 6 bases removed from V and 5 bases from J, the gap between germline ends came to 14 bases. The CDR3 bases are TGTGCCAGCAGGTTTTGGCGGGGTCATCAGCCCCAGCATTTT. Amino acid sequence: CASRFWRGHQPQHF.

As to this clonotype: A much larger clone lies a single base off, so this may be a read error. The chain uses TRBV10-3 and TRBJ2-5; D gene ambiguous. Trimming took 0 bases from V and 11 from J, leaving 22 bases between them. Germline CDR1 reads ENHRY; CDR2 reads SYGVKD. This CDR3 has 16 amino acids. The CDR3 sequence: CAISESSGSSYNEQYF. DNA for the CDR3: TGTGCCATCAGTGAGTCGTCCGGATCCTCCTACAATGAGCAGTACTTC.